This TCR beta chain was sequenced in a study of T-cell reconstitution after alpha-beta-depleted transplantation in children. Preparation of the TCRbeta library involved a method that used unique molecular identifiers. In TCRdb, the PCR reads were re-called with MiXCR into one record per CDR3 protein. The profile covers around 450,000 distinct CDR3 sequences, with 43% appearing a single time and around 29% taken by the ten largest. Details on this clonotype: Its target is unknown.

Findings of the study overall: Newly produced T cells mostly accounted for T-cell counts and diversity one year post-transplant. Roughly two months post-transplant, alpha-beta T cells reportedly originated from several hundred graft clones that had expanded.

Germline-derived CDR1 and CDR2 are MNHEY and SVGAGI. Trimming took off 2 bases at V and 5 bases at J, with 9 bases between the two ends. The CDR3 is 14 amino acids. The TCR originated in a girl aged 2 to 9 with aplastic anemia, due to receive a stem cell transplant. Here the sequenced sample was PBMCs, taken before TCRalphabeta/CD19-depleted stem cell transplant. The genes are TRBV6-5 and TRBJ1-4; D possibly corresponds to TRBD1 (5 bases). As DNA, the CDR3 is TGTGCCAGCAGTTACCAGGCAGGGAATGAAAAACTGTTTTTT. Residues: CASSYQAGNEKLFF.